The subject of this entry is one TCR beta chain. This specimen comes from a study of blood T cell repertoires in COVID-19. Study in general: Samples of COVID-19 (acute and convalescent) were obtained from the United States, Italy and Spain. From T cells, B-cell-depleted T cells, or PBMCs came the material, which was cDNA or gDNA.

The CDR3 extends over 17 amino acids. Germline V gene data show CDR1 as SGHAT and CDR2 as FQNNGV. V was cut by 3 bases and J by 11 bases, with 26 bases left in between. Sequencing used immunoSEQ multiplex PCR; TCRdb keeps in-frame clones, though not all of them. The repertoire consists of 210,000 or so clones, with about 90% occurring once and the leading ten covering 2.2%. The sample was peripheral blood. V is TRBV11-2 and J is TRBJ1-5; D might be TRBD1 (6 bases). The TCR comes from a woman in her forties or fifties with acute or convalescent COVID-19. The CDR3 loop is CASSFSILRGGGVAQHF. The DNA for the CDR3 is TGTGCCAGCAGCTTTTCCATCCTCAGGGGAGGGGGGGTGGCCCAGCATTTT.